A single sample gave rise to the 5 T cell receptor beta chains below, sequenced in a study of blood T cell repertoires in COVID-19. Repertoires were generated with immunoSEQ multiplex PCR, while TCRdb's copy carries only in-frame clones and drops some. Of 20,000 to 25,000 clones listed, about 88% are singletons. What was sequenced was peripheral blood. The receptor set was obtained from a man between 70 and 80 years old with acute or convalescent COVID-19.

V gene TRBV20-1 combines with J gene TRBJ1-4; 7 bases are a match to TRBD1. In germline, CDR1 is DFQATT, CDR2 SNEGSKA (reference sequence). This CDR3 contains 11 residues. V lost 2 bases, J lost 11 bases, and 2 bases stayed unmatched. CDR3 in DNA: TGCAGTGCTAGAAGACAGGGTAAACTGTTTTTT. It codes for CSARRQGKLFF.

The chain joins TRBV15 to TRBJ2-1; D gene ambiguous. Trimming cost V 0 bases and J 6 bases, with 6 bases left between them. Germline CDR1 LNHNV, CDR2 YYDKDF (reference sequence). This CDR3 is built from 13 residues. The CDR3 spells CATSREVGNEQFF. The DNA of the CDR3 is TGTGCCACCAGCAGAGAGGTCGGCAATGAGCAGTTCTTC.

A few counts support this clone. Here the CDR3 reads CASSRYRALTYEQYF. CDR3 nucleotide sequence: TGTGCCAGCAGTCGGTACAGGGCACTAACCTACGAGCAGTACTTC. The chain carries TRBV6-2 or TRBV6-3 and TRBJ2-7; D is possibly TRBD1 (6 bases). V lost 5 bases and J 2 bases, leaving 16 bases between the germline ends. CDR3 size: 15 residues. Germline V gene data show CDR1 as MNHEY and CDR2 as SVGEGT.

The chain recombines TRBV11-2 with TRBJ2-1, with D perhaps matching TRBD2 (6 bases). V lost 3 bases and J 5 bases, leaving 14 bases between the germline ends. The CDR3 has 15 amino acids. CDR1 and CDR2 from the germline V gene are SGHAT and FQNNGV. CDR3 protein: CASSLGLTLNNEQFF. The CDR3 nucleotides read TGTGCCAGCAGCTTGGGACTGACCCTGAACAATGAGCAGTTCTTC.

V usage is TRBV11-3 and J usage is TRBJ1-3, with D uncertain. Germline assignment: CDR1 SGHNT and CDR2 YENEEA. The V end was cut by 5 bases, the J end by 0 bases, with 8 bases between. This CDR3 region has 14 residues. CDR3 in amino acids: CASSQGSSGNTIYF. The CDR3 DNA reads as TGTGCCAGCAGCCAAGGGAGCTCTGGAAACACCATATATTTT.